A selection of T cell receptor beta chains follows, all from one sample in a study of T-cell reconstitution after alpha-beta-depleted transplantation in children. TCRdb reprocessed the PCR reads via MiXCR and lists one record per CDR3 protein. This sample has hundreds of thousands of distinct CDR3 sequences, with 15% to 20% found just once. This material consisted of PBMCs from the stem cell graft donor, taken from the stem cell graft. The source of these receptors is a human donor who donated a stem cell graft to a child with acute myeloid leukemia. The CDR3 runs from the conserved cysteine through the conserved F or W. A D gene is named only where the DNA matches it firmly. A row's size may be missing; if present it is once, few, many or a size class.

J	D	size	V	DNA	CDR3
TRBJ1-2	-	many	TRBV7-2	TGTGCCAGCAGCTTAGATACAGGGCGGCAGTATGGCTACACCTTC	CASSLDTGRQYGYTF
TRBJ1-2	-	many	TRBV29-1	TGCAGCGTTGAGGAAATCAGGGGCCCGAACTATGGCTACACCTTC	CSVEEIRGPNYGYTF
TRBJ1-5	-	-	TRBV6-5	TGTGCCAGCAGTTACGACCGGCAGGGGAATCAGCCCCAGCATTTT	CASSYDRQGNQPQHF
TRBJ2-5	-	many	TRBV7-2	TGTGCCAGCAGCTTATGGGGGACTCAAGAGACCCAGTACTTC	CASSLWGTQETQYF
TRBJ2-2	-	few	TRBV7-2	TGTGCCAGCAGCTTATGGGGGATCGCCGGGGAGCTGTTTTTT	CASSLWGIAGELFF
TRBJ1-5	TRBD1	many	TRBV20-1	TGCAGTGCTAGGGAGGGGACAGGGGACAATCAGCCCCAGCATTTT	CSAREGTGDNQPQHF
TRBJ1-1	TRBD1	few	TRBV27	TGTGCCAGCAGTGAGGACAGGGGGGTGAACACTGAAGCTTTCTTT	CASSEDRGVNTEAFF
TRBJ1-5	-	many	TRBV12-3/TRBV12-4	TGTGCCAGCAGCGGGGTCAATAGCAATCAGCCCCAGCATTTT	CASSGVNSNQPQHF
TRBJ2-5	-	-	TRBV11-1	TGTGCCAGCAGCCCAGACGGACGGCAGGCCCAGTACTTC	CASSPDGRQAQYF
TRBJ2-3	TRBD1	many	TRBV5-1	TGCGCCAGCAGCTTTACGACAGGGACGGATACGCAGTATTTT	CASSFTTGTDTQYF
TRBJ1-1	-	many	TRBV12-3/TRBV12-4	TGTGCCAGCAGTTTTTCCCTCACAACTGAAGCTTTCTTT	CASSFSLTTEAFF
TRBJ2-3	-	few	TRBV5-4	TGTGCCAGCAGCTTGGAGTCCCAGCTTAGCACAGATACGCAGTATTTT	CASSLESQLSTDTQYF
TRBJ1-3	-	many	TRBV20-1	TGCAGTGCTAGACGGGCAGGATCCTCCTCTGGAAACACCATATATTTT	CSARRAGSSSGNTIYF
TRBJ1-2	TRBD1	-	TRBV6-2/TRBV6-3	TGTGCCAGCAGCGATGACAGGGACTACTATGGCTACACCTTC	CASSDDRDYYGYTF
TRBJ2-3	TRBD1	few	TRBV7-9	TGTGCCAGCAGTGGACAGGGAGGATCAGATACGCAGTATTTT	CASSGQGGSDTQYF
TRBJ2-3	-	-	TRBV5-1	TGCGCCAGCAGCCCCCGGCCCCGGGACTCCACAGATACGCAGTATTTT	CASSPRPRDSTDTQYF
TRBJ2-1	TRBD1	-	TRBV18	TGTGCCAGCTCAAACGGACAGGGCCCTTACAATGAGCAGTTCTTC	CASSNGQGPYNEQFF
TRBJ2-2	TRBD2	many	TRBV6-5	TGTGCCAGCAGTTACTCCATAGCGGGGGGGCACATACGGCTGTTTTTT	CASSYSIAGGHIRLFF
TRBJ1-2	-	few	TRBV18	TGTGCCAGCTCCGGTTCGGGGGGAGCCCTCTATGGCTACACCTTC	CASSGSGGALYGYTF
TRBJ2-7	-	many	TRBV15	TGTGCCACCAGCAGAGATCTTACCTACGAGCAGTACTTC	CATSRDLTYEQYF
TRBJ1-2	-	few	TRBV5-1	TGCGCCAGCAGCTTGACCGGGACCGAGGGTGATGGCTACACCTTC	CASSLTGTEGDGYTF
TRBJ2-5	TRBD1	few	TRBV7-6	TGTGCCAGCAGCACGCCGACAGGGGGAGGACAGGGGGAAGAGACCCAGTACTTC	CASSTPTGGGQGEETQYF
TRBJ2-1	TRBD1	few	TRBV24-1	TGTGCCACCAGGGGGGCAGACAGGGACGATGAGCAGTTCTTC	CATRGADRDDEQFF
TRBJ2-1	-	once	TRBV18	TGTGCCAGCTCACCACCGCACGGACAGAAGGACAATGAGCAGTTCTTC	CASSPPHGQKDNEQFF
TRBJ2-1	-	many	TRBV5-1	TGCGCCAGCAGCTTGTCCTCAGGGAACCCCTACAATGAGCAGTTCTTC	CASSLSSGNPYNEQFF
TRBJ2-6	-	few	TRBV15	TGTGCCACCGTTGGGGGAGCATACTCTGGGGCCAACGTCCTGACTTTC	CATVGGAYSGANVLTF
TRBJ2-3	-	many	TRBV5-6	TGTGCCAGCAGCAGCCAGGGGTCCCGCACAGATACGCAGTATTTT	CASSSQGSRTDTQYF
TRBJ2-1	-	many	TRBV5-4	TGTGCCAGCAGCTTGGCTCAGGGGGGCGGGAATGAGCAGTTCTTC	CASSLAQGGGNEQFF
TRBJ2-6	-	-	TRBV29-1	TGCAGCGTTGAAGATACTGGGGCTGGGGCCAACGTCCTGACTTTC	CSVEDTGAGANVLTF
TRBJ1-1	TRBD1	-	TRBV7-2	TGTGCCAGCAGCCGACGGACAGGGAACACTGAAGTTTTCTTT	CASSRRTGNTEVFF
TRBJ1-4	-	few	TRBV20-1	TGCAGTGCTAGAGATAAGGGACATGGGGAAAAACTGTTTTTT	CSARDKGHGEKLFF
TRBJ2-7	-	-	TRBV30	TGTGCCTGGAGTGTCTCAGGTGGACGCGAGCAGTACTTC	CAWSVSGGREQYF
TRBJ2-5	-	few	TRBV7-2	TGTGCCAGCAGCTTAGGGGGGGCCGCAAAGACCCAGTACTTC	CASSLGGAAKTQYF
TRBJ1-1	-	-	TRBV7-3	TGTGCCAGCAGCTTAGACACGTACACTGAAGCTTTCTTT	CASSLDTYTEAFF
TRBJ1-2	-	few	TRBV12-3/TRBV12-4	TGTGCCAGCAGCCCCCGGGACGGACACTATGGCTACACCTTC	CASSPRDGHYGYTF
TRBJ1-1	-	-	TRBV12-2	TGTGCAAGTCGCTCCCGGACGCGAGTAAAGTCTGAAGCTTTCTTT	CASRSRTRVKSEAFF
TRBJ2-4	TRBD2	few	TRBV4-1	TGCGCCAGCAGCGCGTTAGGCGGGGGGAGGGACATTCAGTACTTC	CASSALGGGRDIQYF
TRBJ1-1	TRBD1	many	TRBV12-3/TRBV12-4	TGTGCCAGCAGTTACGGGGACAGGTTGAACACTGAAGCTTTCTTT	CASSYGDRLNTEAFF
TRBJ1-2	TRBD1	-	TRBV20-1	TGCAGCGCCATCTTCGGACAGGGCTCAGGGAGATATGGCTACACCTTC	CSAIFGQGSGRYGYTF
TRBJ2-7	-	few	TRBV10-3	TGTGCCATCGCCAGGGACGCCGGGGGAGACGAGCAGTACTTC	CAIARDAGGDEQYF
TRBJ2-1	-	-	TRBV15	TGTGCCACCAGGGCCGGTACCAGCTCCTACAATGAGCAGTTCTTC	CATRAGTSSYNEQFF
TRBJ2-1	TRBD2	many	TRBV20-1	TGCAGTGCTACCACCTTTCCAGGAGCGGGGGCCAATGAGCAGTTCTTC	CSATTFPGAGANEQFF
TRBJ2-5	-	few	TRBV6-5	TGTGCCAGCAGTTACGACAAAAGGAGGGAGACCCAGTACTTC	CASSYDKRRETQYF
TRBJ2-3	-	many	TRBV20-1	TGCAGTGCTAGAGCGGCAGGGCTAAACACAGATACGCAGTATTTT	CSARAAGLNTDTQYF
TRBJ1-1	TRBD1	many	TRBV20-1	TGCAGTGCTAGAGGTTTGGGACAGGGCTCTGAAGCTTTCTTT	CSARGLGQGSEAFF
TRBJ2-3	TRBD1	few	TRBV12-3/TRBV12-4	TGTGCCAGCAGTTGGCGTGGGACAGGTACAGATACGCAGTATTTT	CASSWRGTGTDTQYF
TRBJ2-3	-	few	TRBV5-1	TGCGCCAGCTACTTGCAATCAGGGGTCCCAGATACGCAGTATTTT	CASYLQSGVPDTQYF
TRBJ2-5	-	many	TRBV20-1	TGCAGTGCTAGAGATAACATGGTCCCGACCCAGTACTTC	CSARDNMVPTQYF
TRBJ2-7	-	few	TRBV7-2	TGTGCCAGCAGCCCCCCGCGGCTCCTACGGGAGCAGTACTTC	CASSPPRLLREQYF
TRBJ2-2	-	many	TRBV29-1	TGCAGCGTTGAAGATCCCGGGCCTAACTCGGACGGGGAGCTGTTTTTT	CSVEDPGPNSDGELFF
TRBJ1-6	-	many	TRBV7-2	TGTGCCAGCAACTTACAGGGTGCTAATTCACCCCTCCACTTT	CASNLQGANSPLHF
TRBJ1-1	TRBD1	few	TRBV29-1	TGCAGCGTTGAAAAGGGGGCAGGGGCAGGTACTGAAGCTTTCTTT	CSVEKGAGAGTEAFF
TRBJ2-3	-	few	TRBV27	TGTGCCAGCAGTTTAGGCTCTTTCGGAGATACGCAGTATTTT	CASSLGSFGDTQYF